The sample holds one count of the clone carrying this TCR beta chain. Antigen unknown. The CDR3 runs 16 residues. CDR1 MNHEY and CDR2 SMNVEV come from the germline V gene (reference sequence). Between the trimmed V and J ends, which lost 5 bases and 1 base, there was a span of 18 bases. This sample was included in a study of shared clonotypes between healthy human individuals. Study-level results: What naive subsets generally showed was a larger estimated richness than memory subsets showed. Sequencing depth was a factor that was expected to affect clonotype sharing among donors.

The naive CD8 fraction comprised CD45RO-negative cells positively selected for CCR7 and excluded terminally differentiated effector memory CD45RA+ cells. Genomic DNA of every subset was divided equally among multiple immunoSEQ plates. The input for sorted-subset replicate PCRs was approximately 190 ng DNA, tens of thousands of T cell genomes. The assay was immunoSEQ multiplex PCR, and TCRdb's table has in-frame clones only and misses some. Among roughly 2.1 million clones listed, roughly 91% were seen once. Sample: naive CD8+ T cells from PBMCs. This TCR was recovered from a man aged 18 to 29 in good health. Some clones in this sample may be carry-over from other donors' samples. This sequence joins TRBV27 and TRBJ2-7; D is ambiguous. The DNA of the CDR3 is TGTGCCAGCAGTACCCGTGAGAACTACCTTTCCTACGAGCAGTACTTC. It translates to CASSTRENYLSYEQYF.